The 24 T cell receptor beta chains given below trace back to one sample, sequenced in a study of T cell changes during pregnancy in multiple sclerosis. The repertoire was sequenced with immunoSEQ multiplex PCR; TCRdb's copy has only in-frame clones and lacks some. The profile covers about 44,000 clones, with 95% to 96% appearing a single time and about 1% taken by the ten largest. The source was peripheral blood, collected in the second trimester of pregnancy. Every receptor here comes from a female donor with multiple sclerosis, enrolled in a pregnancy study.

The V gene is TRBV14, the J gene TRBJ2-4; 7 bases map to TRBD1. CDR3 length: 13 amino acids. CDR1 and CDR2 from the germline V gene are SGHDN and FVKESK. V shed 3 bases and J 8 bases; nucleotides not matched to a gene: 4. The CDR3 protein is CASSHSGGHIQYF. For the CDR3, the DNA is TGTGCCAGCAGCCATTCAGGGGGACACATTCAGTACTTC.

The V and J genes are TRBV19 and TRBJ1-3; D unclear. V gave up 4 bases and J gave up 0 bases, with 10 bases separating them. Germline CDR1 and CDR2: LNHDA and SQIVND (reference sequence). The CDR3 has 15 residues. The chain's CDR3 is CASSRSGNSGNTIYF. The CDR3 nucleotides read TGTGCCAGTAGTAGATCCGGGAACTCTGGAAACACCATATATTTT. The full variable domain, rest sourced from reference TRBV19 and TRBJ1-3, is DGGITQSPKYLFRKEGQNVTLSCEQNLNHDAMYWYRQDPGQGLRLIYYSQIVNDFQKGDIAEGYSVSREKKESFPLTVTSAQKNPTAFYLCASSRSGNSGNTIYFGEGSWLTVV.

J is TRBJ2-1 and V is TRBV10-2; TRBD2 agrees at 8 bases. V shed 7 bases and J 6 bases; nucleotides not matched to a gene: 11. This CDR3 region has 15 residues. Germline CDR1 is WSHSY and CDR2 is SAAADI. The CDR3 here is CASINLPSGPNEQFF. In nucleotides, the CDR3 is TGCGCCAGCATTAATCTCCCTAGCGGGCCCAATGAGCAGTTCTTC.

The chain recombines TRBV19 with TRBJ1-5; no clear D gene. This CDR3 contains 12 residues. Germline values: CDR1 LNHDA, CDR2 SQIVND (reference sequence). CDR3 sequence reads: CATSIVNQPQHF. As DNA, the CDR3 is TGTGCTACTTCGATCGTCAATCAGCCCCAGCATTTT.

The genes are TRBV5-1 and TRBJ1-5; tentatively, D is TRBD1 (5 bases). CDR3 size: 14 residues. Germline V gives CDR1 SGHRS, CDR2 YFSETQ. V was pared by 4 bases and J by 4 bases, with 12 bases between. The CDR3 sequence is CASSPGGGNQPQHF. Here the CDR3 DNA reads TGCGCCAGCAGCCCCGGGGGGGGGAATCAGCCCCAGCATTTT.

In this sample, this clone turned up once. This rearrangement joins TRBV28 to TRBJ2-7, with 8 bases identical to TRBD2. The V gene's germline CDR1 is MDHEN and CDR2 SYDVKM. The CDR3 extends over 14 amino acids. V was pared by 4 bases and J by 3 bases, with 5 bases of the junction left unmatched. The CDR3 DNA sequence: TGTGCCAGCAGTTGGGGGACTAGAGTCTACGAGCAGTACTTC. It is translated as CASSWGTRVYEQYF.

The rearrangement uses TRBV5-1 and TRBJ2-3; D perhaps matches TRBD2 (6 bases). The V and J ends lost 3 bases and 6 bases respectively, with 14 bases between them. This CDR3 has 14 amino acids. In germline, CDR1 is SGHRS, CDR2 YFSETQ. The CDR3 DNA reads TGCGCCAGCAGCTACGAGCGGGCGACGGATACGCAGTATTTT. Protein sequence: CASSYERATDTQYF.

This rearrangement joins TRBV7-2 to TRBJ2-1; D not resolved. Germline V gene lookup returns CDR1 SGHTA and CDR2 FQGNSA. This CDR3 has 14 amino acids. The V gene lost 5 bases and the J gene lost 7 bases, with 15 bases spanning the gap. The DNA for the CDR3 is TGTGCCAGCAGCCCCCGCGGCAGACGAAATGAGCAGTTCTTC. Translated: CASSPRGRRNEQFF.

The rearrangement joins TRBV21-1 to TRBJ1-4; no check of the table's D call, TRBD1, against the DNA was made. TRBV21-1 is a listed pseudogene. The CDR3 length is 15 residues. CDR3 sequence: CASIIPGTAYEKLFF. DNA for the CDR3: TGTGCCAGCATCATCCCCGGGACAGCGTATGAAAAACTGTTTTTT.

This chain joins TRBV2 and TRBJ2-7, with 9 bases matching TRBD1. The CDR3 is made up of 14 amino acids. Germline CDR1 SNHLY, CDR2 FYNNEI. V gave up 4 bases and J gave up 1 base; unmatched junction bases: 2. CDR3 sequence (DNA): TGTGCCAGCAGTGGTGGGACAGGGTCCTACGAGCAGTACTTC. This gives the protein CASSGGTGSYEQYF.

This chain uses TRBV10-3 with TRBJ1-1; possibly TRBD1 for D (5 bases). The CDR3 has 13 amino acids. Germline V gene data show CDR1 as ENHRY and CDR2 as SYGVKD. The germline V and J ends were trimmed by 7 bases and 5 bases, with 14 bases remaining between them. In DNA, the CDR3 is TGTGCCATCACCCGGGGGGGGAAGACTGAAGCTTTCTTT. This encodes CAITRGGKTEAFF.

This chain joins TRBV5-1 and TRBJ1-6, with D uncertain. CDR1 SGHRS and CDR2 YFSETQ come from the germline V gene. The CDR3 extends over 16 amino acids. Trimming removed 0 bases from V and 8 bases from J, with 15 bases in between. In DNA, the CDR3 is TGCGCCAGCAGCTTGGAAGGTCTTACGCGGGATTCACCCCTCCACTTT. It translates to CASSLEGLTRDSPLHF.

The chain combines TRBV28 with TRBJ1-3; D unresolved. Germline values: CDR1 MDHEN, CDR2 SYDVKM. This CDR3 contains 13 residues. V lost 3 bases and J lost 7, with 10 bases in between. The CDR3 sequence is CASSFRELNTIYF. The DNA of the CDR3 is TGTGCCAGCAGTTTTAGGGAGCTGAACACCATATATTTT.

V usage is TRBV7-6 and J usage is TRBJ2-1; a weak D match, TRBD2 (6 bases). Germline V lookup: CDR1 SGHVS, CDR2 FNYEAQ. The CDR3 spans 14 residues. V gave up 3 bases and J gave up 4 bases, with 10 bases separating them. CDR3 in amino acids: CASSFPGGYNEQFF. In DNA, the CDR3 is TGTGCCAGCAGCTTCCCCGGGGGTTACAATGAGCAGTTCTTC.

This clone was seen just once. The chain combines TRBV6-5 with TRBJ2-3; TRBD2 matches 7 bases. Trimming removed 4 bases from V and 3 bases from J; junction bases left unmatched: 10. Looked up from germline, CDR1 is MNHEY and CDR2 is SVGAGI. This CDR3 spans 16 amino acids. This CDR3 is CASSWGGSVGTDTQYF. The CDR3 DNA is TGTGCCAGCAGTTGGGGGGGGAGTGTTGGGACAGATACGCAGTATTTT.

The rearrangement uses TRBV7-2 and TRBJ2-7; 14 bases map to TRBD2. Germline CDR1 is SGHTA and CDR2 is FQGNSA. With V trimmed by 5 bases and J by 7 bases, 10 bases remained unmatched. This CDR3 contains 16 residues. CDR3 residues: CASSPGLAGVREEQYF. In DNA form, the CDR3 reads TGTGCCAGCAGCCCGGGACTAGCGGGGGTGAGAGAGGAGCAGTACTTC.

The chain joins TRBV4-2 to TRBJ1-4, with no clear D. Germline V gene sequence: CDR1 LGHNA, CDR2 YNFKEQ. The CDR3 covers 14 residues. V was clipped by 0 bases and J by 4 bases, with 6 bases between them. CDR3 coding DNA: TGTGCCAGCAGCCAAGATAGCAATAATGAAAAACTGTTTTTT. Translation gives CASSQDSNNEKLFF.

The CDR3 nucleotides are TGTGCCATCCTGAGAGACGGGACTGGGGACAATGAGCAGTTCTTC. As protein: CAILRDGTGDNEQFF. The chain links TRBV28 to TRBJ2-1; maybe TRBD2 (6 bases). Germline lookup yields CDR1 MDHEN and CDR2 SYDVKM. CDR3 length equals 15 residues. The germline V and J ends were trimmed by 10 bases and 5 bases, with 21 bases remaining between them. Drawing the rest from reference TRBV28 and TRBJ2-1, the complete variable domain is DVKVTQSSRYLVKRTGEKVFLECVQDMDHENMFWYRQDPGLGLRLIYFSYDVKMKEKGDIPEGYSVSREKKERFSLILESASTNQTSMYLCAILRDGTGDNEQFFGPGTRLTVL.

This chain uses TRBV10-1 with TRBJ2-3; D possibly corresponds to TRBD1 (5 bases). CDR1 WNHNN and CDR2 SYGVQD come from the germline V gene (reference sequence). This CDR3 region has 15 residues. Between the trimmed V and J ends, which lost 2 bases and 0 bases, there was a span of 9 bases. The CDR3 reads CASSETGSSTDTQYF. CDR3 DNA: TGCGCCAGCAGTGAGACAGGCTCTAGCACAGATACGCAGTATTTT.

V and J are TRBV19 and TRBJ1-2, with D maybe TRBD1 (6 bases). CDR1 LNHDA and CDR2 SQIVND come from the germline V gene (reference sequence). The CDR3 consists of 14 residues. Trimming took 7 bases from V and 3 from J, leaving 15 bases between them. CDR3 nucleotide sequence: TGTGCCAGTACCGAAGTCTCAGGGGACTATGGCTACACCTTC. This encodes CASTEVSGDYGYTF.

The chain joins TRBV7-2 to TRBJ2-3; TRBD2 agrees at 9 bases. This CDR3 has 17 residues. The germline V gene has CDR1 SGHTA and CDR2 FQGNSA. The V and J ends lost 5 bases and 5 bases, in that order; junction bases with no gene match: 14. CDR3 in DNA: TGTGCCAGCAGCCTAGGGTCTAGCGGGGCCTCCGGAGATACGCAGTATTTT. It encodes CASSLGSSGASGDTQYF.

CDR3 DNA: TGTGCCAGCAGCCCCACTAGCAGCACAGATACGCAGTATTTT. It yields the protein CASSPTSSTDTQYF. The chain combines TRBV7-6 with TRBJ2-3, with D tentatively TRBD2 (6 bases). The CDR3 loop spans 14 amino acids. Germline assignment: CDR1 SGHVS and CDR2 FNYEAQ. With 5 bases removed from V and 0 bases from J, the gap between germline ends came to 9 bases. Full variable domain (outside the CDR3, taken from reference TRBV7-6 and TRBJ2-3): GAGVSQSPRYKVTKRGQDVALRCDPISGHVSLYWYRQALGQGPEFLTYFNYEAQQDKSGLPNDRFSAERPEGSISTLTIQRTEQRDSAMYRCASSPTSSTDTQYFGPGTRLTVL.

The chain combines TRBV10-3 with TRBJ2-7; D gene uncertain. The CDR3 consists of 12 residues. Trimming took off 3 bases at V and 2 bases at J, with 5 bases between the two ends. The germline V gene has CDR1 ENHRY and CDR2 SYGVKD. The CDR3 DNA reads TGTGCCATCAGTGACAGTACCTACGAGCAGTACTTC. The encoded protein is CAISDSTYEQYF.

CDR3 residues: CASSILGGAPEAFF. In nucleotides, the CDR3 is TGCGCCAGCAGCATATTAGGGGGGGCCCCTGAAGCTTTCTTT. The chain combines TRBV4-1 with TRBJ1-1; maybe TRBD1 (6 bases). Deletions cut 5 bases from V and 6 bases from J, with 16 bases between. Germline V gives CDR1 MGHRA, CDR2 YSYEKL. The CDR3 runs to 14 residues.